The 23 T cell receptor beta chains in this list originate from one sample, sequenced in a study of persistence of HIV-infected CD4 T cells. Cells were stimulated nonspecifically with anti-CD3/anti-CD28 magnetic beads. Sorting of responding CD4+ T cells relied on upregulated CD40 ligand together with CD69. These TCRs' antigens remain unknown. This was the immunoSEQ version 4 assay in survey mode. The method was immunoSEQ multiplex PCR; TCRdb's version includes in-frame clones alone and lacks a portion of them. The sample lists 35,000 to 50,000 clones, more than 70% occurring once. Specimen: CD4+ T cells sorted from PBMCs after roughly 19-hour stimulation, collected from a patient who received antiretroviral therapy. The receptors shown here come from an adult man with HIV who was CMV-seropositive.

The CDR3 reads CAWSDGVNYGYTF. The CDR3 coding sequence is TGTGCCTGGAGCGACGGCGTTAACTATGGCTACACCTTC. The chain employs TRBV30 and TRBJ1-2; the D is unclear. The CDR3 spans 13 residues. The V and J ends lost 3 bases and 1 base respectively, with 9 bases between them. Germline V gene sequence: CDR1 GTSNPN, CDR2 SVGIG (reference sequence).

The gene calls are TRBV5-4 and TRBJ2-3, with D perhaps being TRBD1 or TRBD2 (5 bases each). CDR3 length: 15 residues. Deletions cut 3 bases from V and 0 bases from J, with 11 bases between. CDR1 and CDR2 from the germline V gene are SGHNT and YYREEE (reference sequence). This CDR3 reads CASSSGPASTDTQYF. Here the CDR3 DNA reads TGTGCCAGCAGCTCGGGACCAGCTAGCACAGATACGCAGTATTTT. Variable domain in full (rest from reference TRBV5-4 and TRBJ2-3): ETGVTQSPTHLIKTRGQQVTLRCSSQSGHNTVSWYQQALGQGPQFIFQYYREEENGRGNFPPRFSGLQFPNYSSELNVNALELDDSALYLCASSSGPASTDTQYFGPGTRLTVL.

The J gene is TRBJ2-7, the V gene TRBV28; 9 positions agree with TRBD1. There are 15 residues in the CDR3. Germline V lookup: CDR1 MDHEN, CDR2 SYDVKM. V trimming: 5 bases; J trimming: 5 bases; junction bases outside the gene matches: 10. The CDR3 sequence is CASSPGTGKFNEQYF. The CDR3 DNA follows: TGTGCCAGCAGTCCGGGGACAGGGAAGTTCAACGAGCAGTACTTC.

V usage is TRBV9 and J usage is TRBJ2-7; 7 bases are a match to TRBD1. V dropped 4 bases and J dropped 5; count of bases not matched to a gene: 12. Germline V gene data show CDR1 as SGDLS and CDR2 as YYNGEE. The CDR3 contains 15 residues. CDR3 region: CASSTEGQRSNEQYF. In DNA form, the CDR3 reads TGTGCCAGCAGCACAGAGGGACAGCGTTCCAACGAGCAGTACTTC.

The chain couples TRBV5-1 to TRBJ2-3, with D uncertain. Deletions cut 1 base from V and 2 bases from J, with 17 bases between. Germline V CDR1 and CDR2: SGHRS, YFSETQ. This CDR3 has 17 amino acids. The CDR3: CASSLSPDRAHTDTQYF. For the CDR3, the DNA is TGCGCCAGCAGCTTGAGTCCCGATAGGGCACACACAGATACGCAGTATTTT.

This chain connects TRBV7-8 to TRBJ2-3, with D maybe TRBD2 (5 bases). The CDR3 spans 16 residues. CDR1 and CDR2 from the germline V gene are SGHVS and FQNEAQ. V dropped 5 bases and J dropped 2 bases, with 17 bases sitting between them. The CDR3 DNA reads as TGTGCCAGCAGCCCCTTGGCGGGCTCGTTCACAGATACGCAGTATTTT. It translates to CASSPLAGSFTDTQYF.

In its sample, this clone was seen a few times. The same CDR3 can be traced to other DNA sequences in this sample. The rearrangement links TRBV6-5 to TRBJ1-1; D is unclear. Trimming left V 7 bases short and J 2 bases short, with 5 bases between. This CDR3 spans 11 amino acids. CDR1 and CDR2 from the germline V gene are MNHEY and SVGAGI. The DNA for the CDR3 is TGTGCCAGCACCTCCAACACTGAAGCTTTCTTT. Translating gives CASTSNTEAFF.

V and J are TRBV20-1 and TRBJ2-7; 7 nucleotides agree with TRBD1. The CDR3 is 13 residues long. V shed 3 bases, J shed 3 bases, and the junction held 5 bases outside the gene matches. CDR1 DFQATT and CDR2 SNEGSKA come from the germline V gene (reference sequence). The CDR3 sequence is CSASQWTGYEQYF. Here the CDR3 DNA reads TGCAGTGCTAGTCAGTGGACAGGCTACGAGCAGTACTTC.

The J gene is TRBJ1-1, the V gene TRBV28; perhaps TRBD1 as D (5 bases). This CDR3 has 12 residues. Germline CDR1 and CDR2: MDHEN and SYDVKM. With 0 bases removed from V and 7 bases from J, the gap between germline ends came to 6 bases. The CDR3 is CASSLWGLEAFF. Here the CDR3 DNA reads TGTGCCAGCAGTTTATGGGGACTTGAAGCTTTCTTT.

This rearrangement joins TRBV2 to TRBJ2-7, with a weak D call TRBD1 (5 bases). CDR1 and CDR2 from the germline V gene are SNHLY and FYNNEI. With 7 bases removed from V and 2 bases from J, the gap between germline ends came to 9 bases. This CDR3 spans 12 amino acids. This CDR3 reads CASKQDPYEQYF. Here the CDR3 DNA reads TGTGCCAGCAAACAGGATCCCTACGAGCAGTACTTC. Full variable domain (rest looked up from reference TRBV2 and TRBJ2-7): EPEVTQTPSHQVTQMGQEVILRCVPISNHLYFYWYRQILGQKVEFLVSFYNNEISEKSEIFDDQFSVERPDGSNFTLKIRSTKLEDSAMYFCASKQDPYEQYFGPGTRLTVT.

This clone was counted once. The V gene is TRBV5-1, the J gene TRBJ1-1, with D possibly TRBD1 on 5 matching bases. There are 15 residues in the CDR3. Germline V lookup: CDR1 SGHRS, CDR2 YFSETQ. V lost 4 bases, J lost 12 bases, and 25 bases lay in between. Written as DNA, the CDR3 is TGCGCCAGCAGCCAAGAGACAGCGAAGGGTTCCGGAACTTTCTTT. Translation gives CASSQETAKGSGTFF.

The chain is built from TRBV27 and TRBJ2-5; TRBD1 might be the D (5 bases). Trimming took off 6 bases at V and 9 bases at J, with 20 bases between the two ends. Germline V gives CDR1 MNHEY, CDR2 SMNVEV (reference sequence). This CDR3 spans 14 amino acids. CDR3 amino acids: CASSNPLRSRAQYF. The CDR3 DNA reads TGTGCCAGCAGCAACCCCCTCCGGTCCAGGGCCCAGTACTTC.

The V and J genes are TRBV7-2 and TRBJ1-5; perhaps TRBD1 as D (5 bases). CDR1 is SGHTA and CDR2 is FQGNSA in the germline V gene. The CDR3 contains 15 residues. V was clipped by 5 bases and J by 6 bases, with 17 bases between them. The chain's CDR3 is CASSPGSLNSQPQHF. CDR3 DNA sequence: TGTGCCAGCAGCCCAGGGTCCTTAAATAGTCAGCCCCAGCATTTT. The complete variable domain, with remaining parts taken from reference TRBV7-2 and TRBJ1-5, reads GAGVSQSPSNKVTEKGKDVELRCDPISGHTALYWYRQSLGQGLEFLIYFQGNSAPDKSGLPSDRFSAERTGGSVSTLTIQRTQQEDSAVYLCASSPGSLNSQPQHFGDGTRLSIL.

The CDR3 spells CASSPIKGNTEAFF. The DNA of the CDR3 is TGTGCCAGCTCACCAATTAAAGGGAACACTGAAGCTTTCTTT. The rearrangement links TRBV18 to TRBJ1-1; D is uncertain. CDR3 length: 14 amino acids. Germline CDR1 KGHSH, CDR2 LQKENI. Between the trimmed V and J ends, which lost 2 bases and 1 base, there was a span of 8 bases.

A single count supports this clone. This chain links TRBV20-1 with TRBJ1-2, with 8 bases fitting TRBD1. The CDR3 runs 16 residues. V was pared by 3 bases and J by 0 bases, with 9 bases of the junction left unmatched. CDR1 DFQATT and CDR2 SNEGSKA come from the germline V gene (reference sequence). CDR3 in amino acids: CSASPPEDRANYGYTF. In DNA, the CDR3 is TGCAGTGCTAGTCCGCCCGAGGACAGGGCTAACTATGGCTACACCTTC.

The chain carries TRBV7-2 and TRBJ1-2; perhaps TRBD1 as D (6 bases). V shed 5 bases and J shed 0 bases, with 13 bases lying between them. CDR1 is SGHTA, CDR2 FQGNSA, per germline. The CDR3 runs to 15 residues. The DNA of the CDR3 is TGTGCCAGCAGCCGCGGGACACTGACTAACTATGGCTACACCTTC. It encodes CASSRGTLTNYGYTF.

The chain recombines TRBV5-1 with TRBJ1-2; D is uncertain. The ends were cut back, 4 bases at V and 2 bases at J, with 12 bases in the middle. This CDR3 region has 14 residues. Germline lookup yields CDR1 SGHRS and CDR2 YFSETQ. CDR3 nucleotides: TGCGCCAGCAGCGCAGACCCGGCGAACTATGGCTACACCTTC. Amino acids: CASSADPANYGYTF.

The V gene is TRBV24-1, the J gene TRBJ2-7, with TRBD2 as a possible D gene (7 bases). CDR3 length equals 14 residues. Trimming stripped 7 bases from V and 5 bases from J, with 17 bases between. Germline loops: CDR1 KGHDR, CDR2 SFDVKD. The CDR3, as DNA: TGTGCCACCAGCCCTCCTGAGGGGGGGAACGAGCAGTACTTC. Amino acids: CATSPPEGGNEQYF.

The V call is TRBV7-2, the J call TRBJ1-6; 7 bases match TRBD1. Germline CDR1 and CDR2: SGHTA and FQGNSA. V lost 4 bases and J lost 6; bases outside the gene matches: 3. This CDR3 region has 14 residues. The CDR3 DNA reads TGTGCCAGCAGCTCTGGGACAGTTAATTCACCCCTCCACTTT. Its protein is CASSSGTVNSPLHF.

The chain combines TRBV15 with TRBJ2-3; 10 bases are shared with TRBD2. The germline V gene encodes CDR1 LNHNV and CDR2 YYDKDF (reference sequence). V gave up 3 bases and J gave up 1 base; unmatched junction bases: 10. The length of the CDR3 is 18 residues. The CDR3 sequence: CATSSHRASGGRTDTQYF. The CDR3 DNA reads TGTGCCACCAGCAGTCATCGGGCTAGCGGGGGACGCACAGATACGCAGTATTTT.

This chain links TRBV18 with TRBJ1-1, with 10 nucleotides matching TRBD1. This CDR3 spans 15 amino acids. Germline assignment: CDR1 KGHSH and CDR2 LQKENI. V gave up 3 bases and J gave up 6 bases; unmatched junction bases: 7. CDR3 DNA sequence: TGTGCCAGCTCACCGGTTAGACAGGGGGCATCTGAAGCTTTCTTT. Translated, it gives CASSPVRQGASEAFF.

The chain is built from TRBV28 and TRBJ1-4; D not certain. In germline, CDR1 is MDHEN, CDR2 SYDVKM. Trimming left V 4 bases short and J 8 bases short, with 17 bases between. The CDR3 has 15 amino acids. CDR3 DNA sequence: TGTGCCAGCAGTTCCGAGAGGGCGGGAGGCGAAAAACTGTTTTTT. The encoded protein is CASSSERAGGEKLFF.

The genes are TRBV7-8 and TRBJ2-5, with a tentative D call TRBD2 (6 bases). The V and J ends lost 5 bases and 5 bases respectively, with 15 bases between them. The CDR3 has 14 residues. The germline V gene encodes CDR1 SGHVS and CDR2 FQNEAQ. The CDR3 region has the DNA TGTGCCAGCAGCGGAAGGGTGGCGGGGGAGACCCAGTACTTC. Its translation is CASSGRVAGETQYF.